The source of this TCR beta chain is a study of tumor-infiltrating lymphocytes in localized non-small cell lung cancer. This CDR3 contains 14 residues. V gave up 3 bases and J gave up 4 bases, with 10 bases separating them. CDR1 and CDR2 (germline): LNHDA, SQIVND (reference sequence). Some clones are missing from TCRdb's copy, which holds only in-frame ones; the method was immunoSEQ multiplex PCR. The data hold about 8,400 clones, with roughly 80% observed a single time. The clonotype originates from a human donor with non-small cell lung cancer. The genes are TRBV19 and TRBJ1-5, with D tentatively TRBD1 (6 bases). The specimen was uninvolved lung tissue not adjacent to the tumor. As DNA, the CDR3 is TGTGCCAGTAGTATCCGGGACACAAATCAGCCCCAGCATTTT. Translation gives CASSIRDTNQPQHF.